These T cell receptor beta chains were read from a single sample in a study of blood T cells in healthy people across ages. Via MiXCR, TCRdb re-called the 5' RACE reads, giving one row per CDR3 protein. The sample contains about 1.6 million distinct CDR3 sequences, roughly 32% of which appear only once. The sequenced sample consisted of blood. The source of these receptors is a woman aged 25 to 45 in good health. Each CDR3 is given with its conserved first and last residue. The D gene is left open where the match is weak. Expanded clones get a size class; other rows say once, few or many, or leave the size out.

clone_size: few
d_call: TRBD1
v_call: TRBV20-1
j_call: TRBJ1-1
cdr3_nt: TGCAGTGCGGCGACAGGGGGACGACGGACTGAAGCTTTCTTT
cdr3_aa: CSAATGGRRTEAFF

clone_size: few
d_call: TRBD1
v_call: TRBV7-9
j_call: TRBJ2-7
cdr3_nt: TGTGCCAGCAGATCCTCACAGGGGTACGAGCAGTACTTC
cdr3_aa: CASRSSQGYEQYF

clone_size: many
d_call: NA
v_call: TRBV6-6
j_call: TRBJ2-5
cdr3_nt: TGTGCCAGCAGTCCCGTGGGGGGAGAGACCCAGTACTTC
cdr3_aa: CASSPVGGETQYF

clone_size: NA
d_call: NA
v_call: TRBV28
j_call: TRBJ2-2
cdr3_nt: TGTGCCAGCAGGAAGGGCGGAAGTAACACCGGGGAGCTGTTTTTT
cdr3_aa: CASRKGGSNTGELFF

clone_size: many
d_call: NA
v_call: TRBV5-1
j_call: TRBJ2-5
cdr3_nt: TGCGCCAGCAGCCCGCCGGGAGTAGAGACCCAGTACTTC
cdr3_aa: CASSPPGVETQYF

clone_size: NA
d_call: NA
v_call: TRBV29-1
j_call: TRBJ2-1
cdr3_nt: TGCAGCGGGGGGGGGACAACCACCTACCTGGAGCAGTTCTTC
cdr3_aa: CSGGGTTTYLEQFF

clone_size: few
d_call: NA
v_call: TRBV4-1
j_call: TRBJ1-2
cdr3_nt: TGCGCCAGCAGCCAAGAAGGTGGGATTGGCTACACCTTC
cdr3_aa: CASSQEGGIGYTF

clone_size: few
d_call: TRBD2
v_call: TRBV4-1
j_call: TRBJ2-3
cdr3_nt: TGCGCCAGCAGCCAAGCCAAGCGGGGCCTCACAGATACGCAGTATTTT
cdr3_aa: CASSQAKRGLTDTQYF

clone_size: many
d_call: NA
v_call: TRBV5-1
j_call: TRBJ2-1
cdr3_nt: TGCGCCAGCAGCCCTGTTGGGGGCAATGAGCAGTTCTTC
cdr3_aa: CASSPVGGNEQFF

clone_size: few
d_call: NA
v_call: TRBV4-1
j_call: TRBJ1-2
cdr3_nt: TGCGCCAGCAGCCAAGAGCCTCAGGGGGGCTACACCTTC
cdr3_aa: CASSQEPQGGYTF

clone_size: few
d_call: NA
v_call: TRBV29-1
j_call: TRBJ1-2
cdr3_nt: TGCAGCGTTGGGGGCGTCTCTAAAGGCTACACCTTC
cdr3_aa: CSVGGVSKGYTF

clone_size: few
d_call: NA
v_call: TRBV10-2
j_call: TRBJ1-2
cdr3_nt: TGCGCCAGCAGTGAGTCATCAGGACCGGATAATTATGGCTACACCTTC
cdr3_aa: CASSESSGPDNYGYTF

clone_size: NA
d_call: NA
v_call: TRBV14
j_call: TRBJ2-6
cdr3_nt: TGTGCCAGCAGCCCCTTTGCCTCTGGGGCCAACGTCCTGACTTTC
cdr3_aa: CASSPFASGANVLTF

clone_size: many
d_call: NA
v_call: TRBV5-1
j_call: TRBJ2-7
cdr3_nt: TGCGCCAGCAGCTTGGCTGAGGTGAGCCAGCAGTACTTC
cdr3_aa: CASSLAEVSQQYF